This note documents a single T cell receptor beta chain sequence. Its antigen is unidentified. CDR3 length: 12 residues. The germline V gene has CDR1 SNHLY and CDR2 FYNNEI. The V end lost 7 bases, the J end lost 3 bases, and 10 bases lay between the germline ends. The data were produced by immunoSEQ multiplex PCR, yet TCRdb's version contains in-frame clones alone and is incomplete. The data contain 120,000 to 150,000 clones, under 95% of them singletons. This sample was included in a study of T cell responses to AZD1222 COVID-19 vaccine. General observations from the study: Spike-wide coverage was observed for vaccine-associated CD4 TCRs, with dominant responses at 160-218 and 743-854.

Specimen: peripheral blood, collected on day 0 of MenACWY control vaccination. This sequence joins TRBV2 and TRBJ2-7; D remains unclear. The clonotype originates from an adult in good health. The CDR3 protein is CASKGIIYEQYF. DNA of the CDR3: TGTGCCAGCAAGGGTATAATCTACGAGCAGTACTTC. Complete variable domain (other parts from reference TRBV2 and TRBJ2-7): EPEVTQTPSHQVTQMGQEVILRCVPISNHLYFYWYRQILGQKVEFLVSFYNNEISEKSEIFDDQFSVERPDGSNFTLKIRSTKLEDSAMYFCASKGIIYEQYFGPGTRLTVT.